Each of the 25 T cell receptor beta chains below was sequenced from the same sample in a study of blood T cell repertoires in COVID-19. Only in-frame clones appear in the TCRdb table, and some are missing; sequencing was by immunoSEQ multiplex PCR. The data hold about 240,000 clones, with under 85% observed a single time. The sample comprised peripheral blood. These receptors came from a human donor in a cohort sampled during active COVID-19.

This clone has a count of ten or more. DNA of the CDR3: TGTGCCAGTAGTTCGAGCCTTGTACGCGCCTCCGGGACCTATAATTCACCCCTCCACTTT. The encoded protein is CASSSSLVRASGTYNSPLHF. This sequence joins TRBV19 and TRBJ1-6, with no clear D. V lost 5 bases and J lost 2, with 25 bases in between. Germline assignment: CDR1 LNHDA and CDR2 SQIVND (reference sequence). There are 20 residues in the CDR3.

The V call is TRBV6-5, the J call TRBJ1-5, with D tentatively TRBD1 (5 bases). The CDR3 totals 14 residues. V was shortened by 8 bases and J by 3 bases, with 14 bases between the two germline ends. The germline V gene has CDR1 MNHEY and CDR2 SVGAGI. CDR3 DNA: TGTGCCAGCGTAGCCCAGGGATTCAATCAGCCCCAGCATTTT. This codes for CASVAQGFNQPQHF.

The chain links TRBV28 to TRBJ2-7; the match to TRBD2 covers 9 bases. Germline V gene data show CDR1 as MDHEN and CDR2 as SYDVKM. CDR3 length equals 15 residues. V trimming: 5 bases; J trimming: 7 bases; junction bases outside the gene matches: 12. The CDR3 coding sequence is TGTGCCAGCAGTCCGGTGGGACTAGCAGAAGAAGAGCAGTACTTC. Its translation is CASSPVGLAEEEQYF.

The chain employs TRBV27 and TRBJ2-7; 8 nucleotides line up with TRBD2. The J segment lost 3 bases and the V segment lost 3 bases, leaving 7 bases of the junction unmatched. The CDR3 spans 15 residues. Germline lookup yields CDR1 MNHEY and CDR2 SMNVEV (reference sequence). CDR3 coding DNA: TGTGCCAGCAGTTTTTCGGCTAGCGGGTTCTACGAGCAGTACTTC. Its translation: CASSFSASGFYEQYF.

This clone was recorded once. The chain joins TRBV5-1 to TRBJ2-7, with 7 bases fitting TRBD1. The trim removed 4 bases at V and 2 bases at J, leaving 18 bases unmatched. There are 18 residues in the CDR3. Germline V CDR1 and CDR2: SGHRS, YFSETQ. As DNA, the CDR3 is TGCGCCAGCAGCCGTGTTACTCGAAGCGACAGGGCCACCTACGAGCAGTACTTC. It translates to CASSRVTRSDRATYEQYF.

The V and J genes are TRBV7-9 and TRBJ2-2; D unresolved. Germline V gene lookup returns CDR1 SEHNR and CDR2 FQNEAQ (reference sequence). V was pared by 5 bases and J by 2 bases, with 12 bases between. CDR3 length: 15 residues. The CDR3, as DNA: TGTGCCAGCAGCCCCTTCAGTACAAACACCGGGGAGCTGTTTTTT. It encodes CASSPFSTNTGELFF. Full variable domain (missing parts from reference TRBV7-9 and TRBJ2-2): DTGVSQNPRHKITKRGQNVTFRCDPISEHNRLYWYRQTLGQGPEFLTYFQNEAQLEKSRLLSDRFSAERPKGSFSTLEIQRTEQGDSAMYLCASSPFSTNTGELFFGEGSRLTVL.

The V and J genes are TRBV25-1 and TRBJ2-7, with TRBD2 matching 7 bases. The CDR3 spans 14 residues. The V segment lost 6 bases and the J segment 0 bases; nucleotides outside the gene matches: 5. Looked up from germline, CDR1 is MGHDK and CDR2 is SYGVNS. The DNA of the CDR3 is TGTGCCAGCAGGGGGACTACGAGCTCCTACGAGCAGTACTTC. Translated, it gives CASRGTTSSYEQYF.

V usage is TRBV3-1 (or the pseudogene TRBV3-2) and J usage is TRBJ2-7; 13 bases align to TRBD2. V was clipped by 4 bases and J by 7 bases; unmatched bases: 7. This CDR3 is built from 15 residues. CDR1 is LGHDT, CDR2 YNNKEL, per germline (reference sequence). Written as DNA, the CDR3 is TGTGCCAGCAGCCCAGGACTAGCGGGAGTTGAAGAGCAGTACTTC. Translating gives CASSPGLAGVEEQYF.

The chain couples TRBV19 to TRBJ1-1, with D possibly TRBD1 on 6 matching bases. The CDR3 totals 14 residues. V was pared by 5 bases and J by 1 base, with 11 bases between. Germline lookup yields CDR1 LNHDA and CDR2 SQIVND (reference sequence). The CDR3 reads CASSLRGGNTEAFF. The CDR3 DNA sequence: TGTGCCAGTAGTTTGCGAGGGGGGAACACTGAAGCTTTCTTT.

The CDR3 sequence: CASRTNPQGSTQYF. The DNA of the CDR3 is TGTGCCAGCAGAACGAACCCACAGGGCTCTACCCAGTACTTC. The V gene is TRBV7-2, the J gene TRBJ2-5; TRBD1 might be the D (6 bases). Germline-derived CDR1 and CDR2 are SGHTA and FQGNSA. Trimming stripped 6 bases from V and 8 bases from J, with 19 bases between. This CDR3 comprises 14 residues.

This chain joins TRBV1 and TRBJ1-5; TRBD1, the D gene given by the table, was not confirmed from the DNA. TRBV1 is a pseudogene locus. The CDR3 extends over 17 amino acids. This CDR3 reads CTSSQKDSGTGHQPQHF. The CDR3 DNA reads as TGCACCAGCAGCCAAAAAGACTCCGGGACAGGGCATCAGCCCCAGCATTTT.

V usage is TRBV10-1 and J usage is TRBJ2-7; 10 nucleotides line up with TRBD1. Germline V lookup: CDR1 WNHNN, CDR2 SYGVQD (reference sequence). This CDR3 is 15 amino acids long. J was trimmed by 3 bases and V by 0 bases; bases with no gene match: 2. The CDR3 coding sequence is TGCGCCAGCAGTGAGTCGGGACAGGGGCTCTACGAGCAGTACTTC. Protein sequence: CASSESGQGLYEQYF.

The chain joins TRBV11-2 to TRBJ1-1, with D unresolved. The CDR3 extends over 15 amino acids. Germline CDR1 is SGHAT and CDR2 is FQNNGV. Trimming left V 1 base short and J 0 bases short, with 9 bases between. The CDR3 loop is CASSLGTDLNTEAFF. The DNA for the CDR3 is TGTGCCAGCAGCTTAGGTACCGACTTGAACACTGAAGCTTTCTTT.

The rearrangement joins TRBV18 to TRBJ1-5; a possible D gene is TRBD1 (6 bases). V lost 2 bases and J 5 bases, leaving 10 bases between the germline ends. The CDR3 runs to 14 residues. In germline, CDR1 is KGHSH, CDR2 LQKENI. CDR3 nucleotide sequence: TGTGCCAGCTCACCAACAGGGTCTGATCAGCCCCAGCATTTT. Translation: CASSPTGSDQPQHF.

The rearrangement links TRBV19 to TRBJ1-4, with 10 bases fitting TRBD1. Unmatched junction bases numbered 7, after V lost 10 bases and J lost 8 bases. CDR1 is LNHDA and CDR2 is SQIVND in the germline V gene (reference sequence). CDR3 length: 13 amino acids. The chain's CDR3 is CATGDRGYEKLFF. CDR3 in DNA: TGTGCCACCGGGGACAGGGGATACGAAAAACTGTTTTTT.

The V and J genes are TRBV30 and TRBJ1-2; maybe TRBD1 (6 bases). The CDR3 sequence is 10 residues long. CDR1 is GTSNPN and CDR2 is SVGIG in the germline V gene (reference sequence). Trimming removed 6 bases from V and 8 bases from J, with 10 bases in between. The DNA for the CDR3 is TGTGCCTGCCACAGGGAAGGCTACACCTTC. Translating it yields CACHREGYTF.

The CDR3 DNA reads as TGCGCCAGCAGCTTGTCTCTTTACACCGGGGAGCTGTTTTTT. It encodes CASSLSLYTGELFF. The chain is built from TRBV5-1 and TRBJ2-2; no reliable D call. Per the germline V gene, CDR1 is SGHRS and CDR2 is YFSETQ. This CDR3 has 14 amino acids. The germline V and J ends were trimmed by 1 base and 3 bases, with 7 bases remaining between them.

The sample holds a few counts of this clone. V gene TRBV7-8 combines with J gene TRBJ1-2, with 11 bases fitting TRBD1. CDR3 length: 16 amino acids. CDR1 SGHVS and CDR2 FQNEAQ come from the germline V gene. The V segment lost 0 bases and the J segment 4 bases; nucleotides outside the gene matches: 4. Here the CDR3 DNA reads TGTGCCAGCAGCTTAGCTAGGACAGGGGGCGGCTATGGCTACACCTTC. Translating gives CASSLARTGGGYGYTF.

This chain connects TRBV24-1 to TRBJ1-1, with D possibly TRBD1 on 6 matching bases. V was trimmed by 3 bases and J by 5 bases, leaving 15 bases between them. Germline V gene data show CDR1 as KGHDR and CDR2 as SFDVKD. There are 15 residues in the CDR3. In DNA form, the CDR3 reads TGTGCCACCAGTGATGGCGTCAGGGGTGGTACTGAAGCTTTCTTT. The encoded protein is CATSDGVRGGTEAFF.

V gene TRBV6-5 combines with J gene TRBJ1-6; 7 nucleotides match TRBD1. Germline V gene sequence: CDR1 MNHEY, CDR2 SVGAGI. V was pared by 6 bases and J by 7 bases, with 9 bases of the junction left unmatched. The CDR3 covers 15 residues. The CDR3 DNA reads TGTGCCAGCAGCCGGGGACAGTGGACAAATTCACCCCTCCACTTT. It is translated as CASSRGQWTNSPLHF.

The CDR3 bases are TGTGCCAGCAGCATTACAGGGGCCGGGTCGGAGACCCAGTACTTC. Protein sequence: CASSITGAGSETQYF. V and J are TRBV7-6 and TRBJ2-5; 7 bases agree with TRBD1. Germline-derived CDR1 and CDR2 are SGHVS and FNYEAQ. The CDR3 runs 15 residues. Trimming at V came to 5 bases and at J to 5 bases, leaving 11 bases not matched to a gene.

The chain recombines TRBV27 with TRBJ1-1, with 11 bases aligning to TRBD1. Unmatched junction bases numbered 8, after V lost 1 base and J lost 1 base. This CDR3 is built from 18 residues. Germline V lookup: CDR1 MNHEY, CDR2 SMNVEV (reference sequence). As DNA, the CDR3 is TGTGCCAGCAGTTTATTCGCAGCCGGGACAGGGGGGAACACTGAAGCTTTCTTT. This translates into CASSLFAAGTGGNTEAFF.

V and J are TRBV28 and TRBJ1-2; D is undetermined. The V gene's germline CDR1 is MDHEN and CDR2 SYDVKM. V was clipped by 4 bases and J by 4 bases, with 10 bases between them. This CDR3 is built from 13 residues. This CDR3 reads CASSSSGVYGYTF. For the CDR3, the DNA is TGTGCCAGCAGTTCATCTGGAGTCTATGGCTACACCTTC.

J is TRBJ1-1 and V is TRBV5-5; no reliable D call. V was cut by 2 bases and J by 8 bases, with 10 bases left in between. The germline CDR1 and CDR2 sequences are SGHKS and YYEKEE (reference sequence). The CDR3 runs to 12 residues. Here the CDR3 DNA reads TGTGCCAGCAGCTTAGTGGCAACCGAAGCTTTCTTT. It encodes CASSLVATEAFF.

V and J are TRBV10-2 and TRBJ2-5, with 8 bases fitting TRBD2. The trim removed 8 bases at V and 2 bases at J, leaving 7 bases unmatched. Germline V CDR1 and CDR2: WSHSY, SAAADI. The CDR3 loop spans 14 amino acids. The CDR3 coding sequence is TGCGCCAGCGCTACCGGGGGGGAGCAAGAGACCCAGTACTTC. The encoded protein is CASATGGEQETQYF.